The 15 T cell receptor beta chains in this list originate from one sample, sequenced in a study of blood T cells in healthy people across ages. A J-beta primer mix and a sample-barcoded 5' primer were used in a second PCR of roughly 6 to 11 cycles. Using its own MiXCR run on the 5' RACE reads, TCRdb lists one record per CDR3 protein. The table has fewer than 700,000 distinct CDR3 sequences, 47% seen once. Specimen: blood. The origin of the receptors is a man older than 75 in good health.

This chain links TRBV6-6 with TRBJ1-5; D is possibly TRBD1 (6 bases). The germline V gene encodes CDR1 MNHNY and CDR2 SVGAGI (reference sequence). V lost 0 bases, J lost 5 bases, and 8 bases lay in between. This CDR3 spans 14 amino acids. CDR3 nucleotides: TGTGCCAGCAGTTACTCCAGGGGCGATCAGCCCCAGCATTTT. This codes for CASSYSRGDQPQHF.

Worth noting for this clonotype: One end of the junction fails to match germline, which may point to a read error. This chain uses TRBV20-1 with TRBJ2-1; TRBD1 or TRBD2 may be the D gene (5 bases each). Germline lookup yields CDR1 DFQATT and CDR2 SNEGSKA (reference sequence). This CDR3 has 14 amino acids. CDR3 DNA: TGCAGTGCTAGTCTGGGACCTTCCTACGATGAGCAGTTCTTC. Amino acids: CSASLGPSYDEQFF.

This rearrangement joins TRBV7-9 to TRBJ1-1; D unclear. Germline V gives CDR1 SEHNR, CDR2 FQNEAQ (reference sequence). The CDR3 totals 16 residues. The ends were cut back, 2 bases at V and 1 base at J, with 14 bases in the middle. The CDR3 DNA reads TGTGCCAGCAGCTTAAAAGCCGGTCCTGAGAACACTGAAGCTTTCTTT. It encodes CASSLKAGPENTEAFF. The full variable domain, in which reference TRBV7-9 and TRBJ1-1 provide the parts outside the CDR3, is DTGVSQNPRHKITKRGQNVTFRCDPISEHNRLYWYRQTLGQGPEFLTYFQNEAQLEKSRLLSDRFSAERPKGSFSTLEIQRTEQGDSAMYLCASSLKAGPENTEAFFGQGTRLTVV.

The DNA of the CDR3 is TGTGCCAGCCAAAGACAGGTGTTCGCCGGGGAGCTGTTTTTT. Residues: CASQRQVFAGELFF. The chain combines TRBV6-2 or TRBV6-3 with TRBJ2-2; perhaps TRBD1 as D (6 bases). The V and J ends lost 8 bases and 6 bases respectively, with 16 bases between them. This CDR3 has 14 residues. Per the germline V gene, CDR1 is MNHEY and CDR2 is SVGEGT.

The rearrangement links TRBV28 to TRBJ1-5, with 9 bases that match TRBD1. CDR3 length equals 15 residues. Germline loops: CDR1 MDHEN, CDR2 SYDVKM. With V trimmed by 2 bases and J by 6 bases, 5 bases remained unmatched. The CDR3 loop is CASSLPTGGTQPQHF. The DNA of the CDR3 is TGTGCCAGCAGTTTACCGACAGGGGGAACTCAGCCCCAGCATTTT.

In its sample, this clonotype was seen a few times. The chain combines TRBV28 with TRBJ2-7; D is undetermined. Germline CDR1 reads MDHEN; CDR2 reads SYDVKM. The CDR3 is made up of 14 amino acids. V shed 2 bases and J shed 2 bases, with 10 bases lying between them. The DNA for the CDR3 is TGTGCCAGCAGTTTAACAGTCCAAACCTACGAGCAGTACTTC. Its translation is CASSLTVQTYEQYF.

The rearrangement links TRBV11-1 to TRBJ2-1, with TRBD2 identical over 8 bases. Germline V gene lookup returns CDR1 SGHAT and CDR2 FQDESV (reference sequence). The CDR3 extends over 15 amino acids. Trimming at V came to 5 bases and at J to 0 bases, leaving 3 bases not matched to a gene. This CDR3 reads CASSRGGLSYNEQFF. The DNA for the CDR3 is TGTGCCAGCAGCCGCGGGGGGCTCTCCTACAATGAGCAGTTCTTC.

This clonotype is a singleton in its sample. The CDR3 region is CASSSPLLLAEYGYTF. The CDR3 DNA reads as TGTGCCAGCAGTAGTCCACTCCTCCTTGCGGAGTATGGCTACACCTTC. The V call is TRBV12-3 or TRBV12-4, the J call TRBJ1-2; the D is unclear. The CDR3 extends over 16 amino acids. The ends were cut back, 5 bases at V and 5 bases at J, with 21 bases in the middle.

The rearrangement joins TRBV5-5 to TRBJ2-5, with D tentatively TRBD2 (5 bases). The CDR3 length is 14 residues. Germline values: CDR1 SGHKS, CDR2 YYEKEE (reference sequence). V was shortened by 6 bases and J by 4 bases, with 16 bases between the two germline ends. In DNA form, the CDR3 reads TGTGCCAGCATCCTGACGGGGTTAGGAGAGACCCAGTACTTC. It yields the protein CASILTGLGETQYF.

The genes are TRBV6-5 and TRBJ2-5; a weak D match, TRBD1 (5 bases). The germline V gene has CDR1 MNHEY and CDR2 SVGAGI. V was shortened by 7 bases and J by 4 bases, with 19 bases between the two germline ends. The CDR3 totals 15 residues. The CDR3 is CASNPGAQAGETQYF. Here the CDR3 DNA reads TGTGCCAGCAACCCTGGGGCCCAAGCAGGAGAGACCCAGTACTTC.

This clonotype was counted a few times. The chain joins TRBV3-1 to TRBJ2-1; weak D call: TRBD1 (5 bases). V lost 0 bases, J lost 4 bases, and 13 bases lay in between. The CDR3 extends over 16 amino acids. In germline, CDR1 is LGHDT, CDR2 YNNKEL (reference sequence). CDR3 region: CASSQDLSGAYNEQFF. The CDR3 nucleotides read TGTGCCAGCAGCCAAGATCTTAGTGGGGCTTACAATGAGCAGTTCTTC.

Concerning this clonotype itself: At one of its ends the junction is not consistent with the germline gene, which may arise from a read error. The V gene is TRBV4-1, the J gene TRBJ1-2, with D possibly TRBD1 on 6 matching bases. This CDR3 contains 16 residues. Germline lookup yields CDR1 MGHRA and CDR2 YSYEKL. CDR3 nucleotides: TGCGCCAGCAGCCAAGATTACAGGGAGAATAACTATGGCCACACCTTC. This codes for CASSQDYRENNYGHTF.

The gene calls are TRBV28 and TRBJ1-5; TRBD1 aligns across 7 bases. Germline assignment: CDR1 MDHEN and CDR2 SYDVKM. V shed 6 bases and J 6 bases; nucleotides not matched to a gene: 14. This CDR3 is built from 16 residues. This CDR3 is CASRPRGAGAVQPQHF. The CDR3 nucleotides are TGTGCCAGCAGACCCAGGGGGGCGGGGGCGGTTCAGCCCCAGCATTTT.

This sequence joins TRBV20-1 and TRBJ2-1, with 8 nucleotides matching TRBD2. J was trimmed by 0 bases and V by 5 bases; bases with no gene match: 12. CDR1 and CDR2 (germline): DFQATT, SNEGSKA (reference sequence). The CDR3 contains 17 residues. DNA of the CDR3: TGCAGTGCTCGACAATCCTGGACTAGCCTCTCCTACAATGAGCAGTTCTTC. Translating it yields CSARQSWTSLSYNEQFF.

The chain employs TRBV7-2 and TRBJ2-3, with D possibly being TRBD2 (6 bases). V was trimmed by 3 bases and J by 0 bases, leaving 10 bases between them. The CDR3 extends over 15 amino acids. Per the germline V gene, CDR1 is SGHTA and CDR2 is FQGNSA. The chain's CDR3 is CASSFAGLSTDTQYF. The CDR3, as DNA: TGTGCCAGCAGCTTTGCGGGACTTAGCACAGATACGCAGTATTTT.